This T cell receptor beta chain was sequenced in a study of blood T cells in healthy people across ages (dated by TCRdb to 2013 to 2016). Broadly, across the study: In model experiments, template switching captured roughly one uniquely barcoded TCR beta cDNA molecule for every two T cells. To track age-related changes in TCR beta repertoire diversity, the study relied on deep sequencing normalized with unique cDNA molecular identifiers. The donors were split into four age groups: young (average around 15 years), middle-aged (around 40), aged (about 56) and long-lived (over 80). For two donors (one aged 18 to 29 and one aged 80 or older), the study analyzed two additional independent replicas of 1 million unique cDNA reads from the same blood draw. General study outcomes and caveats: The long-lived group showed more naive CD4+ T cells, fewer expanded clones and increased TCR diversity than the aged group, suggesting age selection. Observed TCR beta diversity per million T cells fell roughly linearly with age, and a significant reduction was already apparent by age around 40. Conclusive comparison of naive and antigen-experienced compartments was prevented by the profiling of bulk unsorted PBMCs. Donor CMV infection status was unknown, potentially confounding age-related changes in expanded clonotypes. Total diversity estimates from one million sequenced T cells were considered lower bounds and underestimates. A strong correlation was found between observed TCR beta diversity and the percentage of naive T cells measured by flow cytometry.

Library construction relied on 5' RACE. Sequencing was carried out with an Illumina HiSeq 2500. The second PCR ran for about 7 to 11 cycles and used a J-beta primer mix along with a sample-barcoded 5' primer. A unique molecular identifier was introduced onto each TCR beta cDNA molecule by a template-switch 5' adaptor carrying 12 random nucleotides. Each sample yielded at least 2.5 million CDR3-containing paired-end reads. All of the RNA was converted into first-strand cDNA using the Mint cDNA synthesis kit, with a TRBC-specific oligonucleotide serving as the primer. All cDNA was treated with uracil-DNA glycosylase and then went through a first 18-cycle PCR with the universal primers M1SS and BC2_uni_R. Concerning the study's data processing: For normalization, 1 million high-quality reads, each with a distinct molecular identifier, were randomly selected from each sample. Instead of being binned into consensus sequences, reads that shared molecular identifiers were thrown out. CDR3 identification, clonotype clustering and error correction used MiTCR with a Q25 quality threshold and the strictest error-elimination algorithm. Lower-bound total TCR beta diversity was estimated with a nonparametric unseen species model using Euler transformation. TCRdb's own reprocessing of the public reads used fastp at Q25 and MiXCR and kept productive beta chains. Every distinct CDR3 protein forms one entry, paired with its most common genes and DNA. The V and J calls here are based on TCRdb, not the publication. The sample data list approximately 780,000 distinct CDR3 sequences, and roughly 24% of these were observed just once. Of the sample, over 2.5% falls within the top ten clones.

Donors were around 37 systemically healthy Caucasian individuals from Russia aged about 6 to 100 years. Around 9.9 milliliters of peripheral blood were collected from each donor into EDTA-treated Vacutainer tubes. Ficoll-Paque density-gradient centrifugation was used to isolate PBMCs, with at least 6.5 million per sample. Total RNA was extracted from PBMCs with Trizol reagent, with at least 5 micrograms obtained per sample. For every donor, an aliquot of PBMCs went through flow cytometry to measure the percentages of naive CD45RAhigh/CD27high T cells. As for this clonotype: Its antigen specificity is not known. Base-call qualities are not available, and no considerably larger clone is one nucleotide away.

V was cut back by 8 bases and J by 1 base, leaving a gap of 12 bases between them. Reading from cysteine to phenylalanine, the CDR3 counts 14 amino acids. Only the CDR3 DNA stays, 42 bases, in frame from base 1. The sample was also linked to a second study, of T cells of mothers and their children. The second study also describes: The donors were nine systemically healthy Caucasian individuals, made up of three mothers and their six children. cDNA synthesis consumed the entire amount of extracted RNA, loaded at about 1.5 ug RNA in each 15 ul reaction. Sample barcodes and 2-4 random nucleotides were added via the M1S primer in the second PCR. More than 8 million TCR beta CDR3 reads were obtained from each mother, and 2.5 million to 3 million reads were obtained from each child. Thymic selection shapes the output of TCR recombination in a similar way in related and unrelated pairs, and inherited differences have a minor effect. Normalized repertoire overlap in related mother-child pairs was always slightly higher than in unrelated mother-child pairs, but the difference was never significant. Persistent microchimeric T cell clones were not detected, at a sensitivity of about 100 clones per million clonotypes. The study used deep NGS to compare TCR beta repertoires of mothers and children, seeking features distinguishing related mother-child pairs from unrelated individuals. The mean age was roughly 40 +/- 4 years for the mothers and 11 +/- 4 years for the children. After adapter ligation with NEBNext reagents, the libraries were sequenced on Illumina HiSeq 2000 with 100+100 nt paired-end reads. Mother and child libraries were prepared a month apart and sequenced in separate runs to prevent cross-contamination. Each donor had between roughly 450,000 and 2,100,000 distinct TCR beta clonotypes identified. Naive TCR beta clonotypes were estimated from low-frequency clonotypes matched to each donor's FACS-determined naive share, without sorting.

Sequenced input: blood. The receptor comes from a boy aged 10-17 years in good health. The chain is encoded by TRBV12-3 or TRBV12-4 joined to TRBJ2-4, and perhaps TRBD2 as D gene, on 5 matching bases. The CDR3 sequence is CASAVGEAKNIQYF. The DNA sequence is given as TGTGCCAGCGCGGTTGGGGAGGCCAAAAACATTCAGTACTTC.